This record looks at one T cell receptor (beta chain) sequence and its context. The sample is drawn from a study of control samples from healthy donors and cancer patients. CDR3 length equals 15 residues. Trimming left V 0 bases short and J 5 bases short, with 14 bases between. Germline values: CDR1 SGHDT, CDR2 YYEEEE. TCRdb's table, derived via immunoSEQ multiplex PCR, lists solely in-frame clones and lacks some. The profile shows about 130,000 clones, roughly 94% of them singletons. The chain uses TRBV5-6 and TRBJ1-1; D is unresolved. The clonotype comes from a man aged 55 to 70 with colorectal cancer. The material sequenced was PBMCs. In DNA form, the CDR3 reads TGTGCCAGCAGCTTGGTAGGCAACGTGGGGACTGAAGCTTTCTTT. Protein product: CASSLVGNVGTEAFF.